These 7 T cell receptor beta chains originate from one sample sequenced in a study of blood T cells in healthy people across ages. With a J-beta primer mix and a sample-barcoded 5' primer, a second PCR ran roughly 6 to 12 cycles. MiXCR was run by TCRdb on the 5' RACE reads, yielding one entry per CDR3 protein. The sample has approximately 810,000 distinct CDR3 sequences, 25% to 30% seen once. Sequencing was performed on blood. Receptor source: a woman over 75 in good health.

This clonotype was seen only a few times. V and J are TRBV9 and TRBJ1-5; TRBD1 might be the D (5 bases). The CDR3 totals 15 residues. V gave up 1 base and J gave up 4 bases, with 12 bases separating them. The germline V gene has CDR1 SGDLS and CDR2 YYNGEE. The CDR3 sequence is CASSVLGDWNQPQHF. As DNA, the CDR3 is TGTGCCAGCAGCGTATTAGGGGACTGGAATCAGCCCCAGCATTTT. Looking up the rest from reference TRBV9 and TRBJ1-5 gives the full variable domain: DSGVTQTPKHLITATGQRVTLRCSPRSGDLSVYWYQQSLDQGLQFLIQYYNGEERAKGNILERFSAQQFPDLHSELNLSSLELGDSALYFCASSVLGDWNQPQHFGDGTRLSIL.

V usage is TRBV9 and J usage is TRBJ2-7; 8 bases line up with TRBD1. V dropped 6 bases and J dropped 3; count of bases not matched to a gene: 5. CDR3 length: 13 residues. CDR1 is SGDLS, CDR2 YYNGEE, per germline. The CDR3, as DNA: TGTGCCAGCAATTCCGGGACAGGCTACGAGCAGTACTTC. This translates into CASNSGTGYEQYF.

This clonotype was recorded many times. CDR3 DNA: TGTGCCAGCAGTCTAGATGAGCAGTTCTTC. Translation gives CASSLDEQFF. V gene TRBV12-3 or TRBV12-4 combines with J gene TRBJ2-1; D is undetermined. V was trimmed by 5 bases and J by 8 bases, leaving 4 bases between them. CDR3 length: 10 amino acids.

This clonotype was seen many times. CDR3 sequence reads: CASSLTGAPTYEQYF. The DNA for the CDR3 is TGTGCCAGCAGCTTAACGGGGGCCCCTACCTACGAGCAGTACTTC. The chain recombines TRBV13 with TRBJ2-7; perhaps D is TRBD1 or TRBD2 (6 bases each). V was trimmed by 2 bases and J by 2 bases, leaving 13 bases between them. This CDR3 is 15 amino acids long. CDR1 and CDR2 (germline): PRHDT, FYEKMQ (reference sequence).

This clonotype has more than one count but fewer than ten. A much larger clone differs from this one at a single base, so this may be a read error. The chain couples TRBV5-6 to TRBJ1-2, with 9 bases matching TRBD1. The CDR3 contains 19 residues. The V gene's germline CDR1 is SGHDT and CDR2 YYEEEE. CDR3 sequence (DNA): TGTGCCGGCAGCCGACAGACAGGGGGAGGAACCCCCGCCCTGGATGGCTACACCTTC. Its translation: CAGSRQTGGGTPALDGYTF.

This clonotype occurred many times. CDR3 DNA: TGTGCCAGCAGCACTAGCGGGACCTCCTACGAGCAGTACTTC. It codes for CASSTSGTSYEQYF. The V gene is TRBV7-9, the J gene TRBJ2-7; the match to TRBD2 covers 10 bases. The germline gives CDR1 SEHNR, CDR2 FQNEAQ (reference sequence). The CDR3 is 14 residues long. The trim removed 5 bases at V and 0 bases at J, leaving 1 base unmatched.

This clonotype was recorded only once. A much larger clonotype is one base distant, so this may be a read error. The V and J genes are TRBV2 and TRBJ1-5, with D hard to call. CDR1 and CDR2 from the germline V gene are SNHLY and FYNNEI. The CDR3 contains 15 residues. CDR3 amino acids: CACSAHLSGNQPQHF. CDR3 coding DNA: TGTGCCTGCAGTGCGCATCTAAGTGGCAATCAGCCCCAGCATTTT. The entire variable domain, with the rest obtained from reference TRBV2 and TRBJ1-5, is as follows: EPEVTQTPSHQVTQMGQEVILRCVPISNHLYFYWYRQILGQKVEFLVSFYNNEISEKSEIFDDQFSVERPDGSNFTLKIRSTKLEDSAMYFCACSAHLSGNQPQHFGDGTRLSIL.